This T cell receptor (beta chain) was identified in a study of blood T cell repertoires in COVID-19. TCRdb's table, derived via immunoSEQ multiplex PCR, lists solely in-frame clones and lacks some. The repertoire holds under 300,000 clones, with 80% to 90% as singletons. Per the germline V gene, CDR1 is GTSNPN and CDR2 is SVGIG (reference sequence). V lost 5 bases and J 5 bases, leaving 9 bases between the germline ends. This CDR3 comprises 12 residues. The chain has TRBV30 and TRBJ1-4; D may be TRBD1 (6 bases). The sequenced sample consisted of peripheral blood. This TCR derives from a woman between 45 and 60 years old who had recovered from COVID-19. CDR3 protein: CAWDRPNEKLFF. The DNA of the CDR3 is TGTGCCTGGGACAGGCCCAATGAAAAACTGTTTTTT.